A selection of T cell receptor beta chains follows, all from one sample in a study of regulatory T cells in long-lasting Graves disease. A single record per CDR3 protein comes from TCRdb applying MiXCR to the multiplex PCR reads. The sample includes about 330,000 distinct CDR3 sequences, 15% to 20% of them seen just once. Another study also made use of these data, one on T cells in Graves' hyperthyroidism and ophthalmopathy.

The sequencing here drew on peripheral blood mononuclear cells (PBMCs), taken at new diagnosis, from a patient treated with antithyroid drugs. The receptors come from a young woman with Graves disease. CDR3s include the opening cysteine and the closing phenylalanine or tryptophan. Fields, in order: J gene, D gene, V gene, clone size, CDR3 DNA, CDR3 protein. A D gene is named only where the DNA matches it firmly. Size is omitted from some rows. Given values are once, few, many or a class for expanded clones.

j_call: TRBJ2-7
d_call: TRBD1
v_call: TRBV11-2
clone_size: .
cdr3_nt: TGTGCCAGCAGCTTAGGCCCCGGGACAGGGAACGAGCAGTACTTC
cdr3_aa: CASSLGPGTGNEQYF

j_call: TRBJ2-7
d_call: .
v_call: TRBV2
clone_size: few
cdr3_nt: TGTGCCAGCAGGTGGGGCAGGGTGTACGAGCAGTACTTC
cdr3_aa: CASRWGRVYEQYF

j_call: TRBJ1-5
d_call: .
v_call: TRBV20-1
clone_size: many
cdr3_nt: TGCAGTGCTAGAGACTTTTATAGCAATCAGCCCCAGCATTTT
cdr3_aa: CSARDFYSNQPQHF

j_call: TRBJ2-2
d_call: TRBD2
v_call: TRBV3-1
clone_size: .
cdr3_nt: TGTGCCAGCAGCCAATATACTAGCGGGAGCTACACCGGGGAGCTGTTTTTT
cdr3_aa: CASSQYTSGSYTGELFF

j_call: TRBJ1-5
d_call: TRBD1
v_call: TRBV3-1
clone_size: .
cdr3_nt: TGTGCCAGCAGCCCCGGGACAGGGGGTTTTCAGCCCCAGCATTTT
cdr3_aa: CASSPGTGGFQPQHF

j_call: TRBJ2-7
d_call: TRBD2
v_call: TRBV3-1
clone_size: many
cdr3_nt: TGTGCCAGCAGTCGGACTAGCGGGGTTATCTACGAGCAGTACTTC
cdr3_aa: CASSRTSGVIYEQYF

j_call: TRBJ1-5
d_call: .
v_call: TRBV20-1
clone_size: many
cdr3_nt: TGCAGTGCTGAGGGGATGGGCAGCAATCAGCCCCAGCATTTT
cdr3_aa: CSAEGMGSNQPQHF

j_call: TRBJ2-7
d_call: TRBD1
v_call: TRBV6-1
clone_size: .
cdr3_nt: TGTGCCAGCAGGAAGGGACAGGGTCGATCCTACGAGCAGTACTTC
cdr3_aa: CASRKGQGRSYEQYF

j_call: TRBJ2-5
d_call: TRBD1
v_call: TRBV28
clone_size: many
cdr3_nt: TGTGCCAGCAGTTCCGGGACAGGGATTCCGGAGACCCAGTACTTC
cdr3_aa: CASSSGTGIPETQYF

j_call: TRBJ2-5
d_call: .
v_call: TRBV18
clone_size: many
cdr3_nt: TGTGCCAGCTCACCTCGACCAGAGACCCAGTACTTC
cdr3_aa: CASSPRPETQYF

j_call: TRBJ2-3
d_call: TRBD2
v_call: TRBV5-1
clone_size: many
cdr3_nt: TGCGCCAGCAGGACTAGCGCATTCACAGATACGCAGTATTTT
cdr3_aa: CASRTSAFTDTQYF

j_call: TRBJ2-1
d_call: .
v_call: TRBV19
clone_size: few
cdr3_nt: TGTGCCAGTAGTAATTCCGGCGGAAATGAGCAGTTCTTC
cdr3_aa: CASSNSGGNEQFF

j_call: TRBJ1-6
d_call: .
v_call: TRBV11-2
clone_size: many
cdr3_nt: TGTGCCAGCAGCTTAGAGAGTATTTCACCCCTCCACTTT
cdr3_aa: CASSLESISPLHF

j_call: TRBJ2-3
d_call: .
v_call: TRBV12-3/TRBV12-4
clone_size: many
cdr3_nt: TGTGCCAGCAGTTTCCGAGTAAGAACAGATACGCAGTATTTT
cdr3_aa: CASSFRVRTDTQYF

j_call: TRBJ1-4
d_call: .
v_call: TRBV20-1
clone_size: few
cdr3_nt: TGCAGTGCCATAGAAGTCAGTACTAATGAAAAACTGTTTTTT
cdr3_aa: CSAIEVSTNEKLFF

j_call: TRBJ1-1
d_call: TRBD1
v_call: TRBV11-2
clone_size: few
cdr3_nt: TGTGCCAGCAGCCCTGAAAGGACAGGGGGAGCTTTCTTT
cdr3_aa: CASSPERTGGAFF

j_call: TRBJ1-5
d_call: .
v_call: TRBV28
clone_size: many
cdr3_nt: TGTGCCAGCAGTACCGACATCTGGGGGAAAAATAGCAATCAGCCCCAGCATTTT
cdr3_aa: CASSTDIWGKNSNQPQHF

j_call: TRBJ2-1
d_call: .
v_call: TRBV11-3
clone_size: many
cdr3_nt: TGTGCCAGCAGCTTCGCCCCCCTGGGCGTTTCTGAGCAGTTCTTC
cdr3_aa: CASSFAPLGVSEQFF

j_call: TRBJ1-1
d_call: .
v_call: TRBV2
clone_size: many
cdr3_nt: TGTGCCAGCACTAGAACGGATTCTGAAGCTTTCTTT
cdr3_aa: CASTRTDSEAFF

j_call: TRBJ2-1
d_call: TRBD2
v_call: TRBV11-1
clone_size: many
cdr3_nt: TGTGCCAGCAGCTCTAGCGGGACATACAATGAGCAGTTCTTC
cdr3_aa: CASSSSGTYNEQFF

j_call: TRBJ2-7
d_call: TRBD2
v_call: TRBV7-3
clone_size: many
cdr3_nt: TGTGCCAGCAGCTTAGCAGCGGGGTCCTACGAGCAGTACTTC
cdr3_aa: CASSLAAGSYEQYF

j_call: TRBJ1-2
d_call: .
v_call: TRBV6-1
clone_size: many
cdr3_nt: TGTGCCAGCAGTGAGATGACAGCTAACTATGGCTACACCTTC
cdr3_aa: CASSEMTANYGYTF

j_call: TRBJ1-5
d_call: TRBD1
v_call: TRBV24-1
clone_size: many
cdr3_nt: TGTGCCACCAGTGAGGGGACAGGGCAAAATCAGCCCCAGCATTTT
cdr3_aa: CATSEGTGQNQPQHF

j_call: TRBJ1-5
d_call: .
v_call: TRBV29-1
clone_size: .
cdr3_nt: TGCAGCGTTTTGACCCATAGCAATCAGCCCCAGCATTTT
cdr3_aa: CSVLTHSNQPQHF

j_call: TRBJ2-3
d_call: .
v_call: TRBV7-9
clone_size: .
cdr3_nt: TGTGCCAGCAGCTTATTGCCGGATACGCAGTATTTT
cdr3_aa: CASSLLPDTQYF

j_call: TRBJ1-3
d_call: .
v_call: TRBV12-3/TRBV12-4
clone_size: few
cdr3_nt: TGTGCCAGCTCTCTCGGCTCACAAGTTACCACCATATATTTT
cdr3_aa: CASSLGSQVTTIYF

j_call: TRBJ2-1
d_call: TRBD2
v_call: TRBV11-2
clone_size: .
cdr3_nt: TGTGCCAGCAGCTCGGGACTAGCGGCCTACAATGAGCAGTTCTTC
cdr3_aa: CASSSGLAAYNEQFF

j_call: TRBJ2-1
d_call: .
v_call: TRBV5-1
clone_size: many
cdr3_nt: TGCGCCAGCAGCTTCGACGTCTCCTACAATGAGCAGTTCTTC
cdr3_aa: CASSFDVSYNEQFF

j_call: TRBJ2-7
d_call: TRBD1
v_call: TRBV3-1
clone_size: many
cdr3_nt: TGTGCCAGCAGCCCTGAGACAGGGGGCGAATACGAGCAGTACTTC
cdr3_aa: CASSPETGGEYEQYF

j_call: TRBJ2-1
d_call: .
v_call: TRBV27
clone_size: .
cdr3_nt: TGTGCCAGCAGTTCAGGAACACCTGAGCAGTTCTTC
cdr3_aa: CASSSGTPEQFF

j_call: TRBJ2-3
d_call: .
v_call: TRBV12-3/TRBV12-4
clone_size: many
cdr3_nt: TGTGCCAGCAGCGACCGAGGACTAGGACAGAGATCGGATACGCAGTATTTT
cdr3_aa: CASSDRGLGQRSDTQYF

j_call: TRBJ2-5
d_call: TRBD2
v_call: TRBV10-3
clone_size: few
cdr3_nt: TGTGCCACCAAGGTCCAGCGGGGGGCGGAGGGGGAGACCCAGTACTTC
cdr3_aa: CATKVQRGAEGETQYF

j_call: TRBJ2-7
d_call: TRBD2
v_call: TRBV20-1
clone_size: .
cdr3_nt: TGCAGTGCTAGAGTTTCCGGGACTAGCGGGAGGGCATCCTACGAGCAGTACTTC
cdr3_aa: CSARVSGTSGRASYEQYF

j_call: TRBJ1-1
d_call: .
v_call: TRBV28
clone_size: many
cdr3_nt: TGTGCCAGCAGCCTGGCGATAATGAACACTGAAGCTTTCTTT
cdr3_aa: CASSLAIMNTEAFF

j_call: TRBJ2-1
d_call: .
v_call: TRBV28
clone_size: many
cdr3_nt: TGTGCCAGCAGTTTGGGGCTGCGTGAGCAGTTCTTC
cdr3_aa: CASSLGLREQFF

j_call: TRBJ2-5
d_call: TRBD2
v_call: TRBV5-1
clone_size: few
cdr3_nt: TGCGCCAGCAGCTTGACTAGCGCGCAAGAGACCCAGTACTTC
cdr3_aa: CASSLTSAQETQYF

j_call: TRBJ1-5
d_call: .
v_call: TRBV3-1
clone_size: many
cdr3_nt: TGTGCCAGCAGCCAAGGTGACCCTGGGGGGGTTCAGCCCCAGCATTTT
cdr3_aa: CASSQGDPGGVQPQHF

j_call: TRBJ1-3
d_call: .
v_call: TRBV5-1
clone_size: many
cdr3_nt: TGCGCCAGCAGCTTGGAATTGGGGGGCTCTGGAAACACCATATATTTT
cdr3_aa: CASSLELGGSGNTIYF

j_call: TRBJ1-1
d_call: .
v_call: TRBV5-1
clone_size: many
cdr3_nt: TGCGCCAGCAGCTTGACAGGGTTCGCTGAAGCTTTCTTT
cdr3_aa: CASSLTGFAEAFF

j_call: TRBJ1-1
d_call: .
v_call: TRBV30
clone_size: .
cdr3_nt: TGTGCCTGGAGTGCCGACCTGACCAGGGGAGCCGAAGCTTTCTTT
cdr3_aa: CAWSADLTRGAEAFF

j_call: TRBJ2-5
d_call: .
v_call: TRBV5-6
clone_size: .
cdr3_nt: TGTGCCAGCAGCTTTTTAGACCAAGAGACCCAGTACTTC
cdr3_aa: CASSFLDQETQYF

j_call: TRBJ2-1
d_call: .
v_call: TRBV18
clone_size: many
cdr3_nt: TGTGCCAGCTCACCGGGTCAGGGGCTAGCGGACCAGGGCCGGTTCTTC
cdr3_aa: CASSPGQGLADQGRFF

j_call: TRBJ2-1
d_call: TRBD2
v_call: TRBV9
clone_size: .
cdr3_nt: TGTGCCAGCAGCGTAGAATCCGAGCGGGGATTATACAATGAGCAGTTCTTC
cdr3_aa: CASSVESERGLYNEQFF

j_call: TRBJ2-5
d_call: .
v_call: TRBV18
clone_size: .
cdr3_nt: TGTGCCAGCTCACCCGGCGGTGAAGAGACCCAGTACTTC
cdr3_aa: CASSPGGEETQYF

j_call: TRBJ2-1
d_call: TRBD2
v_call: TRBV5-1
clone_size: many
cdr3_nt: TGTGCCAGCAGCCGCGGCGGACTAGCCCTCAATGAGCAGTTCTTC
cdr3_aa: CASSRGGLALNEQFF

j_call: TRBJ1-6
d_call: .
v_call: TRBV7-9
clone_size: .
cdr3_nt: TGTGCCGCGGGGACGGAAAGGTTATCGGCCTATAATTCACCCCTCCACTTT
cdr3_aa: CAAGTERLSAYNSPLHF

j_call: TRBJ2-1
d_call: TRBD1
v_call: TRBV5-1
clone_size: .
cdr3_nt: TGCGCCAGCAGCTTGGTAGAGGGGGCTCGAGGCAATGAGCAGTTCTTC
cdr3_aa: CASSLVEGARGNEQFF

j_call: TRBJ2-7
d_call: TRBD1
v_call: TRBV3-1
clone_size: many
cdr3_nt: TGTGCCAGCAGCCAAGGGGGACAGGGGGTCGAGCAGTACTTC
cdr3_aa: CASSQGGQGVEQYF

j_call: TRBJ2-5
d_call: TRBD1
v_call: TRBV6-2/TRBV6-3
clone_size: many
cdr3_nt: TGTGCCAGCAGCTACCCCACGGACAGGTTGTACCAAGAGACCCAGTACTTC
cdr3_aa: CASSYPTDRLYQETQYF

j_call: TRBJ2-1
d_call: TRBD2
v_call: TRBV20-1
clone_size: many
cdr3_nt: TGCAGTGCTCGTCCTGTAGTCGGACTAGCCAATGAGCAGTTCTTC
cdr3_aa: CSARPVVGLANEQFF

j_call: TRBJ2-5
d_call: TRBD2
v_call: TRBV7-9
clone_size: many
cdr3_nt: TGTGCCAGCAGCTTGGGAGGAGCGGGGGGGCCCAGAGAGACCCAGTACTTC
cdr3_aa: CASSLGGAGGPRETQYF

j_call: TRBJ1-5
d_call: TRBD1
v_call: TRBV12-3/TRBV12-4
clone_size: few
cdr3_nt: TGTGCCAGCAGGGGACGACAGGGCGGCAATCAGCCCCAGCATTTT
cdr3_aa: CASRGRQGGNQPQHF

j_call: TRBJ1-2
d_call: .
v_call: TRBV2
clone_size: many
cdr3_nt: TGTGCCAGCAGTGGTTCCTGGCGGGGGGACTATGGCTACACCTTC
cdr3_aa: CASSGSWRGDYGYTF

j_call: TRBJ1-5
d_call: .
v_call: TRBV6-1
clone_size: many
cdr3_nt: TGTGCCAGCAGACAGAGAGGTTATAGCAATCAGCCCCAGCATTTT
cdr3_aa: CASRQRGYSNQPQHF

j_call: TRBJ1-2
d_call: .
v_call: TRBV30
clone_size: many
cdr3_nt: TGTGCCTGGATAGGGGACCGGCTAAAGGGCTACACCTTC
cdr3_aa: CAWIGDRLKGYTF